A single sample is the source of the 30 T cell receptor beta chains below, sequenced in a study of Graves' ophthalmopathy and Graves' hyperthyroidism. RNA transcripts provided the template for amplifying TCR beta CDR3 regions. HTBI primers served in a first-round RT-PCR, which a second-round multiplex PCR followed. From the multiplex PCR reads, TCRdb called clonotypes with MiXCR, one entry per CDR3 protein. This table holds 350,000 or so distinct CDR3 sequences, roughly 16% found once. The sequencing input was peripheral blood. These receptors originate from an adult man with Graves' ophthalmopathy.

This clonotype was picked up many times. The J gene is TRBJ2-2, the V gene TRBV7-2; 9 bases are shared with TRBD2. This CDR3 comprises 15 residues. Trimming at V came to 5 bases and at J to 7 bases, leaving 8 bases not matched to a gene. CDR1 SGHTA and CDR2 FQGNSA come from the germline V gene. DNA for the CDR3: TGTGCCAGCAGCCAAAGGACTAGCGCTTACGGGGAGCTGTTTTTT. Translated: CASSQRTSAYGELFF.

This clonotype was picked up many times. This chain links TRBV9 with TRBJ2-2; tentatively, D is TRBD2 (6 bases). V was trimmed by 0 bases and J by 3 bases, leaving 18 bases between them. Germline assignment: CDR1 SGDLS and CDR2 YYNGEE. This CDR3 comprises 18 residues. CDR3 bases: TGTGCCAGCAGCGTAGGTTCCCAGGGAGGCCGGGACACCGGGGAGCTGTTTTTT. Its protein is CASSVGSQGGRDTGELFF.

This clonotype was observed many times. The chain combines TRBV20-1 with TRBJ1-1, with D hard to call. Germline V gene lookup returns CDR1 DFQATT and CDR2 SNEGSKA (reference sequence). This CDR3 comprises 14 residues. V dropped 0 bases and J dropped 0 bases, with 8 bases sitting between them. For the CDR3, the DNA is TGCAGTGCTAGAGAGTCCGGGATGAACACTGAAGCTTTCTTT. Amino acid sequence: CSARESGMNTEAFF.

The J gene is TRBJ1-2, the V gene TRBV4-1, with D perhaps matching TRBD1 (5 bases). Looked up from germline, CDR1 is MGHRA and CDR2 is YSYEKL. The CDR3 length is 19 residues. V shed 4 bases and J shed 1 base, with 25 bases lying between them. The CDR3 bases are TGCGCCAGCAGCCTTCGATATTCAGCCCGACAGTCAAGTAACTATGGCTACACCTTC. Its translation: CASSLRYSARQSSNYGYTF.

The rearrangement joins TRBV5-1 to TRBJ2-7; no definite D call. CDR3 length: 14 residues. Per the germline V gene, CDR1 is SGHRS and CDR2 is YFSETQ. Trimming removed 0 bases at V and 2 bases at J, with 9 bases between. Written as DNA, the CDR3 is TGCGCCAGCAGCTTGGATTTGGATACCTACGAGCAGTACTTC. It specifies CASSLDLDTYEQYF.

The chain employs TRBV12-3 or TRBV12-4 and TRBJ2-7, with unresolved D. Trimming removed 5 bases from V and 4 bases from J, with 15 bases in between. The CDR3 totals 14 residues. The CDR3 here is CASSDSSFPYEQYF. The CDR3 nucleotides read TGTGCCAGCAGTGATTCCTCATTCCCGTACGAGCAGTACTTC.

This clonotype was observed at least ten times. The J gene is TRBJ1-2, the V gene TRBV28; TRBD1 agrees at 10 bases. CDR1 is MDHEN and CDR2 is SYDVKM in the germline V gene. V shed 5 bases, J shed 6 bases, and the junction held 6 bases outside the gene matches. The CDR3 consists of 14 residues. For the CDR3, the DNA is TGTGCCAGCAGTCCCCGGACAGGGGGGCATGGCTACACCTTC. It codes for CASSPRTGGHGYTF.

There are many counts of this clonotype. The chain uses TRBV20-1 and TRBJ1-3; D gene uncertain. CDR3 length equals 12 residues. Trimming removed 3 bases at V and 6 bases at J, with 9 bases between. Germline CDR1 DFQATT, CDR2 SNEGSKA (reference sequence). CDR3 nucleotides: TGCAGTGCTAGCTCCATTGCAAACACCATATATTTT. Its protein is CSASSIANTIYF.

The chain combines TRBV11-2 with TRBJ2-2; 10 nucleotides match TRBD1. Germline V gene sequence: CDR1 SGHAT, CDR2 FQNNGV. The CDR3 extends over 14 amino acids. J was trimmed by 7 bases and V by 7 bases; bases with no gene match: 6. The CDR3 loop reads CASTRDRGGGELFF. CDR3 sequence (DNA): TGTGCCAGCACCCGGGACAGGGGCGGCGGGGAGCTGTTTTTT.

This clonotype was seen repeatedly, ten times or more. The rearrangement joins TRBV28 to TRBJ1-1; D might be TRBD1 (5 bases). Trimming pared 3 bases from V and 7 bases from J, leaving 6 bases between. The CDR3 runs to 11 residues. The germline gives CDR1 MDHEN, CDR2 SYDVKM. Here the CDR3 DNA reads TGTGCCAGCAGTTTCCAGGGTGAAGCTTTCTTT. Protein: CASSFQGEAFF.

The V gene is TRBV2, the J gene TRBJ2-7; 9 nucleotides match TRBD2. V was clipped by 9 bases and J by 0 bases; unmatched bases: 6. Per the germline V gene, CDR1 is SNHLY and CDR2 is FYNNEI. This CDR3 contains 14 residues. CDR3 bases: TGTGCCAGTCATGCTAGCGGGGTCTCCTACGAGCAGTACTTC. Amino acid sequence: CASHASGVSYEQYF.

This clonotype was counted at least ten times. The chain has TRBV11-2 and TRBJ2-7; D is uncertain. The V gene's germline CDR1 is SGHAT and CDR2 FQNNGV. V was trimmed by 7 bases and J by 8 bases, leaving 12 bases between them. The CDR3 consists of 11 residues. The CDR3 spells CASTLETKQYF. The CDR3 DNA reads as TGTGCCAGCACCCTGGAAACTAAGCAGTACTTC.

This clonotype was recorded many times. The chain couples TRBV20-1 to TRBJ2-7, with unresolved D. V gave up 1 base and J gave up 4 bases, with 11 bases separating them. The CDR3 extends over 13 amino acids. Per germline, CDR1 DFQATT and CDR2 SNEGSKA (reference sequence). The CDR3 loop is CSARVPSAYEQYF. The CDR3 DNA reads TGCAGTGCTAGAGTCCCATCAGCGTACGAGCAGTACTTC.

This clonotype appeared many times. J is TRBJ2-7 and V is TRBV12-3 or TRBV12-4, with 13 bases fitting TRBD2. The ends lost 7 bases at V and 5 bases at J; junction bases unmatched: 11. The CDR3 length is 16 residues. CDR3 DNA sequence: TGTGCCAGCACCCAACGGACTAGCGGGAGTGTGAACGAGCAGTACTTC. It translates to CASTQRTSGSVNEQYF.

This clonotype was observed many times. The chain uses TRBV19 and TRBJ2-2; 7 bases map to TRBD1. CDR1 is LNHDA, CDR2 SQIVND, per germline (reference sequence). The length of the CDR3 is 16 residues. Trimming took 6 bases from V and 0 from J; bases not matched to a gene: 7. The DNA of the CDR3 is TGTGCCAGTAGGGCTCCGGGACAGTCGAACACCGGGGAGCTGTTTTTT. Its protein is CASRAPGQSNTGELFF.

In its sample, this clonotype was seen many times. The CDR3 reads CASSYPGQGSYEQYF. The CDR3 DNA is TGTGCCAGCAGTTACCCCGGACAGGGGTCCTACGAGCAGTACTTC. V and J are TRBV6-2 or TRBV6-3 and TRBJ2-7; 9 positions match TRBD1. V lost 2 bases and J lost 1; bases outside the gene matches: 3. Germline V gene data show CDR1 as MNHEY and CDR2 as SVGEGT. This CDR3 has 15 amino acids.

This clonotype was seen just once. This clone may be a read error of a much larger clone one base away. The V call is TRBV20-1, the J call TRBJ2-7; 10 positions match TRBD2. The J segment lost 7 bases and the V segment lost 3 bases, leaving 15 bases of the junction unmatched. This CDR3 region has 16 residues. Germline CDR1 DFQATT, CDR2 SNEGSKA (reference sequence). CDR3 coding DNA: TGCAGTGCTAGTCTAGGGAGCGGGAGGGCCCTGGGGGAGCAGTACTTC. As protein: CSASLGSGRALGEQYF.

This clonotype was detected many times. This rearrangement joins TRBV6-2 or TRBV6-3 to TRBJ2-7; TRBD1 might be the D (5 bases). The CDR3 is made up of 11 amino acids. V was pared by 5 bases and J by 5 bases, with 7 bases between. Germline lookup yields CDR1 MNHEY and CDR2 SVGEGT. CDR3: CASSRQNEQYF. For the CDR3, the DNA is TGTGCCAGCAGTCGACAGAACGAGCAGTACTTC.

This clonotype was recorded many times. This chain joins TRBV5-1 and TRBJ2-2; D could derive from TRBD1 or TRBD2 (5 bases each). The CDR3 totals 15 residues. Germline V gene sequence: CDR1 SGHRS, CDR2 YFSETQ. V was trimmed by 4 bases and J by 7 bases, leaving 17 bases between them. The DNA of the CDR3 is TGCGCCAGCAGCATAACGGGACGGCGAAACGGGGAGCTGTTTTTT. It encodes CASSITGRRNGELFF.

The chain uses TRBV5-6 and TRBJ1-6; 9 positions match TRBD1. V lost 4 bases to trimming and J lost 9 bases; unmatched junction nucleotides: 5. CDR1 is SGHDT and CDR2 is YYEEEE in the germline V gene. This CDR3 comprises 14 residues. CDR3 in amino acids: CASSNRDRVSPLHF. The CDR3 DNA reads TGTGCCAGCAGCAACCGGGACAGGGTTTCACCCCTCCACTTT.

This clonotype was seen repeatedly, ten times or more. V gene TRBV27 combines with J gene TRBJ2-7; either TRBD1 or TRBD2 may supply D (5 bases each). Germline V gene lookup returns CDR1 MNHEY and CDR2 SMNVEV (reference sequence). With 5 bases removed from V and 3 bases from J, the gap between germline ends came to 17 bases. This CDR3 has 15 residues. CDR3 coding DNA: TGTGCCAGCAGTACCAGACCCGGGACGGACTACGAGCAGTACTTC. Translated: CASSTRPGTDYEQYF.

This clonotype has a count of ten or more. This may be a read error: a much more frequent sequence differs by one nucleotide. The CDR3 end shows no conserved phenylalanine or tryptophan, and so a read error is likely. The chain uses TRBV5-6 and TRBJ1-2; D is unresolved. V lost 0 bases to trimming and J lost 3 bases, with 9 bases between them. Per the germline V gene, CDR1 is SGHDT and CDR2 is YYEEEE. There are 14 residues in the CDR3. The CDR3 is CASSLAGGYYGYTV. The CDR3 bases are TGTGCCAGCAGCTTGGCCGGAGGGTACTATGGCTACACCGTC.

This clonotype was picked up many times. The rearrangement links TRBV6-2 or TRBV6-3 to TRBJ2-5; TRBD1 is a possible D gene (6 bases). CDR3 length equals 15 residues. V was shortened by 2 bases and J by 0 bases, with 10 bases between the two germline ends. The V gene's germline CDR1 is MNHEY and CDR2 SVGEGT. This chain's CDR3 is CASSYPHRDQETQYF. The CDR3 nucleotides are TGTGCCAGCAGTTACCCCCACAGGGACCAAGAGACCCAGTACTTC.

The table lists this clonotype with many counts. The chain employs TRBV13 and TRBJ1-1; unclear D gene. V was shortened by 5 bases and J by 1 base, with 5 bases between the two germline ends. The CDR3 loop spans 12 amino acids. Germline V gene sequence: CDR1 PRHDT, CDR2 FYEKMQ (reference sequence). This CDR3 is CASSASNTEAFF. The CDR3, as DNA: TGTGCCAGCAGCGCCTCGAACACTGAAGCTTTCTTT.

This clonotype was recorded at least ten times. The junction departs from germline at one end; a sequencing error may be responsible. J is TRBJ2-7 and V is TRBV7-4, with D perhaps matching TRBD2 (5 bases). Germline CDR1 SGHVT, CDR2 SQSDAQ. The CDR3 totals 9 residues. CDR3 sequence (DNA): TGTGCCAGCAGCCCTAGCTCGTGCTTC. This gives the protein CASSPSSCF.

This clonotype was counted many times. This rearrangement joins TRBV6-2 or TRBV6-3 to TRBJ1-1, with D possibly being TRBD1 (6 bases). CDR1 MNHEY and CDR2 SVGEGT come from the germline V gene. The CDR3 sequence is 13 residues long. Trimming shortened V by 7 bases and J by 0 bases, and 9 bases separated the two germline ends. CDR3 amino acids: CASKGHLNTEAFF. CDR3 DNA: TGTGCCAGCAAGGGACACTTGAACACTGAAGCTTTCTTT.

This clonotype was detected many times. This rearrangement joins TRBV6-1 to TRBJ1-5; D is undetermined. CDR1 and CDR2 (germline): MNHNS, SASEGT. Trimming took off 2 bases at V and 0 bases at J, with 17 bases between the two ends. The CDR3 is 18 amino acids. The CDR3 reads CASSEILSGPYSNQPQHF. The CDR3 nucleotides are TGTGCCAGCAGTGAAATCCTAAGTGGGCCCTATAGCAATCAGCCCCAGCATTTT.

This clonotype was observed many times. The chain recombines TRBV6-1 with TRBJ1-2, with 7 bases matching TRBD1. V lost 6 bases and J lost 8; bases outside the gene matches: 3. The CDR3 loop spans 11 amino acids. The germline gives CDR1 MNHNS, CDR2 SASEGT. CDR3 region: CASRTGRGYTF. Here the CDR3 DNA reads TGTGCCAGCAGGACAGGGCGAGGCTACACCTTC.

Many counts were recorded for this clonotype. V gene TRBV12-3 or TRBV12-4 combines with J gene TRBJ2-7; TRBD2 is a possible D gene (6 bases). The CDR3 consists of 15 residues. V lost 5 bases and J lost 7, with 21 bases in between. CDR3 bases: TGTGCCAGCAGTCCAAATACCGGACTTGGAGGGGAGCAGTACTTC. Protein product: CASSPNTGLGGEQYF.

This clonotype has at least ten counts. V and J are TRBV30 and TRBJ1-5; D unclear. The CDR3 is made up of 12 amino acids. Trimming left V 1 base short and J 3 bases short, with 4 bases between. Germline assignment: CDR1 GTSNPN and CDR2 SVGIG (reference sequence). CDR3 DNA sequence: TGTGCCTGGAGTGCCAACAATCAGCCCCAGCATTTT. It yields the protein CAWSANNQPQHF.